Sequencing of this T cell receptor (beta chain) was carried out in a study of response to subunit inactivated influenza vaccine. This clonotype was detected a few times. Its cognate antigen is unknown. Whole-study results and caveats: Authors suggested each seasonal flu vaccination may recruit only limited numbers of new T cells.

Germline V lookup: CDR1 SGHRS, CDR2 YFSETQ. CDR3 size: 17 residues. After removal of 0 bases from V and 4 bases from J, the junction contained 7 bases not matched to a gene. TCRdb fed the RT-PCR reads into MiXCR, producing one record per CDR3 protein. The data show around 710,000 distinct CDR3 sequences, around 13% seen once. The J gene is TRBJ2-3, the V gene TRBV5-1, with TRBD2 matching 11 bases. The clonotype originates from a man over 45 who received an inactivated influenza vaccine. The material sequenced was PBMCs from blood, taken about 14 days before vaccination. CDR3 nucleotides: TGCGCCAGCAGCTTGGGACTAGCGGGGTTCGGCGCAGATACGCAGTATTTT. Amino acids: CASSLGLAGFGADTQYF.